Each of the 22 T cell receptor beta chains below was sequenced from the same sample in a study of cytomegalovirus exposure and HLA in healthy donors. The PCR contained 60 Vbeta and 13 Jbeta primers. Sequencing was performed with immunoSEQ multiplex PCR; in TCRdb, only in-frame clones are kept and a portion is missing. The table has under 200,000 clones, about 62% seen once. Material: PBMCs. Receptors were obtained from a man aged 35-49 years in good health and CMV-seronegative.

The chain combines TRBV27 with TRBJ2-2; D is perhaps TRBD2 (6 bases). The CDR3 spans 13 residues. V lost 7 bases and J 5 bases, leaving 11 bases between the germline ends. Per the germline V gene, CDR1 is MNHEY and CDR2 is SMNVEV (reference sequence). CDR3 sequence (DNA): TGTGCCAGCACATTCGCGGGGACCGGGGAGCTGTTTTTT. It translates to CASTFAGTGELFF.

The gene calls are TRBV7-2 and TRBJ2-1; D uncertain. The germline V gene has CDR1 SGHTA and CDR2 FQGNSA. CDR3 size: 14 residues. The germline V and J ends were trimmed by 1 base and 4 bases, with 8 bases remaining between them. Here the CDR3 reads CASSLGRQYNEQFF. Written as DNA, the CDR3 is TGTGCCAGCAGCTTAGGTCGTCAGTACAATGAGCAGTTCTTC.

V usage is TRBV30 and J usage is TRBJ1-6; no clear D gene. V lost 4 bases, J lost 9 bases, and 13 bases lay in between. This CDR3 is built from 13 residues. Germline V gene sequence: CDR1 GTSNPN, CDR2 SVGIG (reference sequence). The CDR3 nucleotides read TGTGCCTGGACCGAACGGTACGGTTCACCCCTCCACTTT. It specifies CAWTERYGSPLHF. The full variable domain, its missing parts supplied by reference TRBV30 and TRBJ1-6, is SQTIHQWPATLVQPVGSPLSLECTVEGTSNPNLYWYRQAAGRGLQLLFYSVGIGQISSEVPQNLSASRPQDRQFILSSKKLLLSDSGFYLCAWTERYGSPLHFGNGTRLTVT.

The chain couples TRBV4-2 to TRBJ2-5, with D possibly TRBD2 on 6 matching bases. The CDR3 sequence is 16 residues long. Germline CDR1 reads LGHNA; CDR2 reads YNFKEQ. V lost 3 bases and J 3 bases, leaving 17 bases between the germline ends. The DNA for the CDR3 is TGTGCCAGCAGCCAGGTCTCCGGGACTCCCGAAGAGACCCAGTACTTC. Residues: CASSQVSGTPEETQYF.

This clone was counted only a few times. The J gene is TRBJ1-4, the V gene TRBV5-1; 8 bases line up with TRBD1. The J segment lost 7 bases and the V segment lost 4 bases, leaving 12 bases of the junction unmatched. The germline gives CDR1 SGHRS, CDR2 YFSETQ. CDR3 length: 16 residues. CDR3 bases: TGCGCCAGCAGCCTTACCGGACAGGGTAACATTGAAAAACTGTTTTTT. Translating it yields CASSLTGQGNIEKLFF.

The rearrangement links TRBV6-4 to TRBJ1-4; 9 bases agree with TRBD1. Germline V CDR1 and CDR2: MRHNA, SNTAGT. Unmatched junction bases numbered 4, after V lost 6 bases and J lost 5 bases. CDR3 length: 14 amino acids. Here the CDR3 DNA reads TGTGCCAGCAGCACAGGGGGCCTGAATGAAAAACTGTTTTTT. As protein: CASSTGGLNEKLFF.

V usage is TRBV14 and J usage is TRBJ2-2; 7 bases are shared with TRBD2. Per the germline V gene, CDR1 is SGHDN and CDR2 is FVKESK. The J segment lost 5 bases and the V segment lost 0 bases, leaving 12 bases of the junction unmatched. The CDR3 is 18 residues long. CDR3 sequence: CASSQEKRDWRQTGELFF. In DNA, the CDR3 is TGTGCCAGCAGCCAAGAAAAGCGGGATTGGAGACAAACCGGGGAGCTGTTTTTT.

V gene TRBV4-1 combines with J gene TRBJ2-5, with TRBD2 matching 9 bases. The J call is in doubt because the DNA end fits TRBJ2-7 better. Looked up from germline, CDR1 is MGHRA and CDR2 is YSYEKL. CDR3 length equals 16 residues. CDR3 amino acids: CASSRVGLASIDEQYF. The DNA of the CDR3 is TGCGCCAGCAGCCGGGTAGGACTAGCGTCGATAGACGAGCAGTACTTC.

The genes are TRBV7-2 and TRBJ2-1; 12 bases are shared with TRBD2. This CDR3 is built from 18 residues. J was trimmed by 6 bases and V by 5 bases; bases with no gene match: 14. The germline gives CDR1 SGHTA, CDR2 FQGNSA. The CDR3 spells CASSPYRLAGVAGNEQFF. CDR3 DNA sequence: TGTGCCAGCAGCCCTTACAGACTAGCGGGAGTGGCGGGCAATGAGCAGTTCTTC.

This chain connects TRBV19 to TRBJ2-7; TRBD2 agrees at 11 bases. The V gene's germline CDR1 is LNHDA and CDR2 SQIVND (reference sequence). This CDR3 comprises 16 residues. V shed 6 bases and J 2 bases; nucleotides not matched to a gene: 9. CDR3 bases: TGTGCCAGTAGGCTAACTAGCGGGGGCCATCCCTACGAGCAGTACTTC. It translates to CASRLTSGGHPYEQYF.

The chain is built from TRBV18 and TRBJ2-3; 9 bases match TRBD2. V lost 0 bases, J lost 8 bases, and 12 bases stayed unmatched. Germline CDR1 and CDR2: KGHSH and LQKENI. The CDR3 covers 17 residues. This chain's CDR3 is CASSPPAAGSGRGTQYF. CDR3 in DNA: TGTGCCAGCTCACCACCTGCCGCGGGTAGCGGGAGAGGTACGCAGTATTTT.

The chain employs TRBV29-1 and TRBJ2-7; weak D call: TRBD2 (5 bases). V shed 4 bases and J shed 2 bases, with 12 bases lying between them. The V gene's germline CDR1 is SQVTM and CDR2 ANQGSEA. This CDR3 region has 13 residues. CDR3 nucleotides: TGCAGCGTTGGGGAGCCACAACCCTACGAGCAGTACTTC. Residues: CSVGEPQPYEQYF.

V usage is TRBV9 and J usage is TRBJ1-2; 8 nucleotides align to TRBD1. The V segment lost 1 base and the J segment 8 bases; nucleotides outside the gene matches: 16. The germline CDR1 and CDR2 sequences are SGDLS and YYNGEE. The CDR3 is 17 residues long. The CDR3 is CASSVRAGGTPRGGYTF. DNA of the CDR3: TGTGCCAGCAGCGTACGGGCAGGGGGCACTCCGAGGGGCGGCTACACCTTC.

This chain links TRBV5-1 with TRBJ2-3, with D possibly being TRBD1 (5 bases). There are 13 residues in the CDR3. The V end was cut by 3 bases, the J end by 0 bases, with 5 bases between. Germline CDR1 SGHRS, CDR2 YFSETQ. In DNA form, the CDR3 reads TGCGCCAGCAGCTGGACAAGCACAGATACGCAGTATTTT. Translating it yields CASSWTSTDTQYF.

The chain recombines TRBV4-1 with TRBJ2-1, with 9 bases that match TRBD2. The CDR3 loop spans 16 amino acids. The V gene's germline CDR1 is MGHRA and CDR2 YSYEKL. The J segment lost 3 bases and the V segment lost 5 bases, leaving 8 bases of the junction unmatched. The CDR3 DNA is TGCGCCAGCAGCTCTCCGGGACTAGCAGACTACAATGAGCAGTTCTTC. Translated: CASSSPGLADYNEQFF.

The rearrangement uses TRBV4-1 and TRBJ1-2; 7 bases map to TRBD1. This CDR3 is 13 amino acids long. Germline lookup yields CDR1 MGHRA and CDR2 YSYEKL. V shed 3 bases, J shed 4 bases, and the junction held 2 bases outside the gene matches. CDR3 sequence: CASSQTGSYGYTF. As DNA, the CDR3 is TGCGCCAGCAGCCAGACAGGGAGCTATGGCTACACCTTC.

This rearrangement joins TRBV10-3 to TRBJ2-1; D is possibly TRBD2 (5 bases). Looked up from germline, CDR1 is ENHRY and CDR2 is SYGVKD. Trimming took 11 bases from V and 0 from J, leaving 14 bases between them. The length of the CDR3 is 14 residues. DNA of the CDR3: TGTGCCGTCTGCGAGGCGGGCTCCTACAATGAGCAGTTCTTC. Protein: CAVCEAGSYNEQFF.

This chain connects TRBV25-1 to TRBJ2-2; 8 nucleotides agree with TRBD1. After removal of 3 bases from V and 3 bases from J, the junction contained 12 bases not matched to a gene. CDR3 length: 18 residues. Germline CDR1 is MGHDK and CDR2 is SYGVNS. CDR3 in DNA: TGTGCCAGCAGTGATCACCCAGGGGGCAAGAAGGACACCGGGGAGCTGTTTTTT. Translating it yields CASSDHPGGKKDTGELFF.

This clone was observed a handful of times. The chain is built from TRBV7-8 and TRBJ2-7; 9 bases fit TRBD1. The CDR3 runs 15 residues. The germline V gene has CDR1 SGHVS and CDR2 FQNEAQ. The V gene end was trimmed by 5 bases and the J gene end by 2 bases; junction bases not matched to a gene: 7. The CDR3 region is CASSPQGARPYEQYF. The CDR3 DNA reads TGTGCCAGCAGCCCACAGGGGGCACGGCCCTACGAGCAGTACTTC.

The chain has TRBV4-1 and TRBJ2-3, with 7 nucleotides matching TRBD1. V shed 4 bases, J shed 0 bases, and the junction held 7 bases outside the gene matches. In germline, CDR1 is MGHRA, CDR2 YSYEKL. CDR3 length: 16 amino acids. CDR3 loop: CASSPIRGQSTDTQYF. Here the CDR3 DNA reads TGCGCCAGCAGCCCAATCAGGGGACAGAGCACAGATACGCAGTATTTT.

The chain couples TRBV30 to TRBJ2-5; TRBD1 aligns across 8 bases. After removal of 2 bases from V and 4 bases from J, the junction contained 3 bases not matched to a gene. This CDR3 region has 13 residues. Germline values: CDR1 GTSNPN, CDR2 SVGIG (reference sequence). CDR3 in amino acids: CAWSSTGVETQYF. The CDR3 nucleotides read TGTGCCTGGAGTTCGACAGGGGTAGAGACCCAGTACTTC.

The chain is built from TRBV19 and TRBJ2-6; D is perhaps TRBD2 (6 bases). CDR1 LNHDA and CDR2 SQIVND come from the germline V gene (reference sequence). The CDR3 extends over 17 amino acids. V lost 2 bases, J lost 3 bases, and 14 bases lay in between. CDR3 protein: CASSITGSGVGANVLTF. As DNA, the CDR3 is TGTGCCAGTAGTATAACCGGATCGGGAGTTGGGGCCAACGTCCTGACTTTC. Full variable domain (outside the CDR3, taken from reference TRBV19 and TRBJ2-6): DGGITQSPKYLFRKEGQNVTLSCEQNLNHDAMYWYRQDPGQGLRLIYYSQIVNDFQKGDIAEGYSVSREKKESFPLTVTSAQKNPTAFYLCASSITGSGVGANVLTFGAGSRLTVL.